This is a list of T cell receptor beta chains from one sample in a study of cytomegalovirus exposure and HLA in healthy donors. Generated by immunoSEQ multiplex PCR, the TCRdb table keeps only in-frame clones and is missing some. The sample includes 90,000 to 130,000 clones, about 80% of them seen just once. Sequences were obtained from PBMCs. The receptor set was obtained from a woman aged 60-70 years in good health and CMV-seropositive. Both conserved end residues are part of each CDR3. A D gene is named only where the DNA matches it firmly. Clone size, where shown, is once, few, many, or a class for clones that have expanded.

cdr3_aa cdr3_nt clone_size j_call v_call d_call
CASSLVEGPYEQYF TGCGCCAGCAGCTTGGTTGAGGGTCCCTACGAGCAGTACTTC . TRBJ2-7 TRBV5-1 .
CASSLGSTYHEQYF TGTGCCAGCAGCTTAGGGAGTACCTACCACGAGCAGTACTTC few TRBJ2-7 TRBV7-9 .
CASSFGQSYNEQFF TGCGCCAGCAGCTTTGGGCAGTCCTACAATGAGCAGTTCTTC . TRBJ2-1 TRBV5-1 .
CASSPRSELLDEQYF TGTGCCAGCAGTCCAAGGAGCGAGCTCCTGGACGAGCAGTACTTC . TRBJ2-7 TRBV28 .
CASSRGLLYNEQFF TGTGCCAGCAGCAGGGGGCTACTCTACAATGAGCAGTTCTTC . TRBJ2-1 TRBV9 TRBD1
CASSVVVAGMNTEAFF TGTGCCAGCAGCGTAGTTGTAGCAGGGATGAACACTGAAGCTTTCTTT . TRBJ1-1 TRBV9 .
CASSDPGSSYEQYF TGCGCCAGCAGTGACCCCGGGAGCTCCTACGAGCAGTACTTC . TRBJ2-7 TRBV10-1 .
CASSARDRGNQPQHF TGTGCCAGCAGCGCACGGGACAGGGGCAATCAGCCCCAGCATTTT . TRBJ1-5 TRBV6-5 TRBD1
CASSYPGTETQYF TGTGCCAGCAGTTACCCGGGAACAGAGACCCAGTACTTC . TRBJ2-5 TRBV6-5 .
CATEDSAKNIQYF TGCGCCACCGAAGACAGCGCTAAAAACATTCAGTACTTC . TRBJ2-4 TRBV10-1 .
CASSRDRTTNYGYTF TGTGCCAGCAGCCGGGACAGAACTACTAACTATGGCTACACCTTC . TRBJ1-2 TRBV7-9 TRBD1
CASMTTSGEGQYF TGTGCCAGCATGACGACTAGCGGTGAGGGGCAGTACTTC few TRBJ2-7 TRBV6-6 TRBD2
CAISSQGAVATEAFF TGTGCCATCAGTTCGCAGGGGGCGGTGGCCACTGAAGCTTTCTTT . TRBJ1-1 TRBV10-3 TRBD1
CATSRDRGYEQYF TGTGCCACCAGCAGAGACAGGGGTTACGAGCAGTACTTC . TRBJ2-7 TRBV15 .
CASSPRTATDTQYF TGCGCCAGCAGTCCGCGGACAGCTACAGATACGCAGTATTTT . TRBJ2-3 TRBV10-2 .
CASSRGIAYNEQFF TGTGCCAGCAGTAGAGGGATCGCCTACAATGAGCAGTTCTTC . TRBJ2-1 TRBV7-3 .
CASSESGREQFF TGTGCCAGCAGTGAAAGCGGGCGGGAGCAGTTCTTC . TRBJ2-1 TRBV25-1 .